The sequence of this T cell receptor (beta chain) was determined in a study of T cell changes during pregnancy in multiple sclerosis. Assay used: immunoSEQ multiplex PCR; TCRdb lists only in-frame clones, some missing. The data contain tens of thousands of clones, roughly 90% of them singletons. Germline CDR1 reads MGHRA; CDR2 reads YSYEKL. This CDR3 comprises 14 residues. V dropped 6 bases and J dropped 6; count of bases not matched to a gene: 10. This clone occurred a few times. J is TRBJ1-1 and V is TRBV4-1, with TRBD1 matching 7 bases. The TCR comes from a female donor in good health, enrolled as a control in a pregnancy study. Specimen: peripheral blood, collected in the second trimester of pregnancy. The CDR3 loop reads CASRRIPGQSEAFF. CDR3 coding DNA: TGCGCCAGCAGACGAATCCCGGGACAGTCTGAAGCTTTCTTT.